This entry features one T cell receptor beta chain sequence. These data originate in a study of blood T cell repertoires in COVID-19. For the study at large: Nucleic acid was either cDNA or gDNA, and it came from T cells, B-cell-depleted T cells, or PBMCs.

Some clones are missing from TCRdb's copy, which holds only in-frame ones; the method was immunoSEQ multiplex PCR. The repertoire holds about 130,000 clones, with around 90% as singletons. V was shortened by 2 bases and J by 2 bases, with 9 bases between the two germline ends. The CDR3 sequence is 14 residues long. CDR1 and CDR2 from the germline V gene are SNHLY and FYNNEI. This TCR came from a man aged 50 or older with COVID-19, enrolled during active disease. The J gene is TRBJ2-5, the V gene TRBV2; possibly TRBD1 for D (5 bases). Sequences were obtained from peripheral blood. The CDR3 nucleotides read TGTGCCAGCAGTGAACGACAGACACAAGAGACCCAGTACTTC. This gives the protein CASSERQTQETQYF.